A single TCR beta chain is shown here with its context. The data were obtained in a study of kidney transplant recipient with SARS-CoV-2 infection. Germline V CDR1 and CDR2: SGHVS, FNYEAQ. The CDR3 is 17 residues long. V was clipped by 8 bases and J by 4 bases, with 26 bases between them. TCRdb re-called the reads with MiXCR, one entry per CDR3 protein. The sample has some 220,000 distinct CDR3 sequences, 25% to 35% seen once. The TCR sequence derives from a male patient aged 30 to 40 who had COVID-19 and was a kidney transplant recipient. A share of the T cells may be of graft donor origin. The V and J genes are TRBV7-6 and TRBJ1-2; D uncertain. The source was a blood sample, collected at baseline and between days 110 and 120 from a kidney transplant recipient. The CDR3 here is CASGNKFESRKTYGYTF. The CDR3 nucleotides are TGTGCCAGCGGCAATAAGTTTGAATCTCGAAAGACCTATGGCTACACCTTC.